This TCR beta chain was recovered during a study of human T cells and chemical hapten exposure. Study overall: Skin of the upper inner arm, approximately 2 cm by approximately 2 cm, received 2% DPC for sensitization. Alopecia areata, totalis and universalis patients, mostly female, were included.

Germline V gives CDR1 SEHNR, CDR2 FQNEAQ (reference sequence). V shed 2 bases and J shed 5 bases, with 9 bases lying between them. The CDR3 runs 13 residues. TCRdb reanalysed the RACE reads using MiXCR and keeps one entry per CDR3 protein. The repertoire holds roughly 150,000 distinct CDR3 sequences, with roughly 26% as singletons. This clonotype turned up a few times. This sample's time point: patch test 3, about 24 weeks after DPC sensitization. Treatment indicated: therapeutic diphenylcyclopropenone sensitization with weekly scalp DPC. Total RNA came from unfractionated whole blood. This TCR was sampled from a young woman with alopecia areata. Some clones in this sample may be carry-over from other donors' samples. The chain recombines TRBV7-9 with TRBJ2-5, with a tentative D call TRBD1 (5 bases). The sample consisted of whole blood, taken in connection with sensitization to the hapten diphenylcyclopropenone (DPC). CDR3 region: CASSLKGSETQYF. The CDR3 DNA is TGTGCCAGCAGCTTAAAGGGGTCGGAGACCCAGTACTTC.